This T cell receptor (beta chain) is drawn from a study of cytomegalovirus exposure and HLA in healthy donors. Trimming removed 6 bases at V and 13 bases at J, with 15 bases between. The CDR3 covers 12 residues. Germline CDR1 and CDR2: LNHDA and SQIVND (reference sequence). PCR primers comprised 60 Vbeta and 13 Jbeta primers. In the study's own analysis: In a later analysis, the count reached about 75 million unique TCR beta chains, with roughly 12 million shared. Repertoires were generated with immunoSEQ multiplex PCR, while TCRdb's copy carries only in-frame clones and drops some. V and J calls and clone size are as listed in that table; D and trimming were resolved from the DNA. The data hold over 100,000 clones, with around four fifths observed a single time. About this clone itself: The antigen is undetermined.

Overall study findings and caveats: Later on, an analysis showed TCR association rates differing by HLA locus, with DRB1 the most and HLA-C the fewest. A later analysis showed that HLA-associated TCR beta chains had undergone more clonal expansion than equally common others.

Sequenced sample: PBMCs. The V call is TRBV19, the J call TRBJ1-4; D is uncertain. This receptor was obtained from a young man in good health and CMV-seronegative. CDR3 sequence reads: CASRGQSGLLFF. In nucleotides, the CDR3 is TGTGCCAGTAGGGGCCAAAGCGGTTTACTGTTTTTT.